A single sample gave rise to the 7 T cell receptor beta chains below, sequenced in a study of response to subunit inactivated influenza vaccine. TCRdb fed the RT-PCR reads into MiXCR, producing one record per CDR3 protein. Among under 200,000 distinct CDR3 sequences listed, approximately 10% were seen once. Specimen: non-naive T cells sorted from PBMCs, collected roughly 48 days after vaccination. Every receptor here comes from a man aged 45-60 years who received an inactivated influenza vaccine.

In its sample, this clonotype was seen many times. The rearrangement joins TRBV7-3 to TRBJ2-5, with TRBD2 matching 9 bases. The trim removed 5 bases at V and 3 bases at J, leaving 4 bases unmatched. CDR3 size: 14 residues. Germline V gives CDR1 SGHTA, CDR2 FQGTGA. The CDR3 nucleotides read TGTGCCAGCAGCCCGACTAGCGGTAAAGAGACCCAGTACTTC. Amino acid sequence: CASSPTSGKETQYF. Together with reference TRBV7-3 and TRBJ2-5, the CDR3 gives the full variable domain: GAGVSQTPSNKVTEKGKYVELRCDPISGHTALYWYRQSLGQGPEFLIYFQGTGAADDSGLPNDRFFAVRPEGSVSTLKIQRTERGDSAVYLCASSPTSGKETQYFGPGTRLLVL.

The chain links TRBV6-2 or TRBV6-3 to TRBJ2-4, with 7 positions matching TRBD2. CDR1 and CDR2 (germline): MNHEY, SVGEGT. J was trimmed by 6 bases and V by 2 bases; bases with no gene match: 13. This CDR3 has 17 residues. The CDR3 nucleotides are TGTGCCAGCAGTTACGCTTCCCCTGAGCGGGGAGGAAACATTCAGTACTTC. This gives the protein CASSYASPERGGNIQYF.

The J gene is TRBJ2-2, the V gene TRBV27; TRBD2 matches at 9 bases. The V and J ends lost 8 bases and 0 bases, in that order; junction bases with no gene match: 1. The CDR3 runs 14 residues. CDR1 is MNHEY and CDR2 is SMNVEV in the germline V gene (reference sequence). The CDR3 bases are TGTGCCAGCCGGACTAGCGCGAACACCGGGGAGCTGTTTTTT. Translation: CASRTSANTGELFF.

This rearrangement joins TRBV2 to TRBJ2-2, with D hard to call. Trimming cost V 5 bases and J 1 base, with 8 bases left between them. The CDR3 spans 14 residues. Germline-derived CDR1 and CDR2 are SNHLY and FYNNEI. The CDR3 loop is CASSTSRNTGELFF. The CDR3 bases are TGTGCCAGCAGTACGAGTCGGAACACCGGGGAGCTGTTTTTT.

This clonotype was seen a handful of times. The chain carries TRBV10-3 and TRBJ2-7; 11 nucleotides agree with TRBD2. Germline V gives CDR1 ENHRY, CDR2 SYGVKD. The CDR3 contains 15 residues. J lost 1 base, V lost 6 bases, and 5 bases had no gene match. The CDR3 region has the DNA TGTGCCATCAGGTCCGGGACTAGCGGTTCCTACGAGCAGTACTTC. It encodes CAIRSGTSGSYEQYF.

This clonotype has just a few counts. This chain connects TRBV20-1 to TRBJ2-4; 7 nucleotides align to TRBD1. This CDR3 is 11 amino acids long. V lost 5 bases to trimming and J lost 7 bases; unmatched junction nucleotides: 2. Germline loops: CDR1 DFQATT, CDR2 SNEGSKA (reference sequence). The CDR3 here is CSAPQGNIQYF. In DNA form, the CDR3 reads TGCAGTGCTCCACAGGGGAACATTCAGTACTTC.

In its sample, this clonotype was seen many times. The chain uses TRBV2 and TRBJ2-3; 8 nucleotides align to TRBD1. The CDR3 runs 15 residues. The V gene end was trimmed by 6 bases and the J gene end by 4 bases; junction bases not matched to a gene: 9. Germline CDR1 SNHLY, CDR2 FYNNEI. CDR3 DNA: TGTGCCAGCAGCCCGGACAGGGTAATCGCAGATACGCAGTATTTT. This sequence encodes CASSPDRVIADTQYF. Using reference TRBV2 and TRBJ2-3 for the parts outside the CDR3, the full variable domain is EPEVTQTPSHQVTQMGQEVILRCVPISNHLYFYWYRQILGQKVEFLVSFYNNEISEKSEIFDDQFSVERPDGSNFTLKIRSTKLEDSAMYFCASSPDRVIADTQYFGPGTRLTVL.